This T cell receptor (beta chain) appears in the sequencing data of a study of cytomegalovirus exposure and HLA in healthy donors. Primers: 60 Vbeta forward and 13 Jbeta reverse. Generated by immunoSEQ multiplex PCR, the TCRdb table keeps only in-frame clones and is missing some. The sample has 120,000 or so clones, 80% seen once. The J segment lost 0 bases and the V segment lost 5 bases, leaving 16 bases of the junction unmatched. The CDR3 is made up of 19 amino acids. Per germline, CDR1 SGHVS and CDR2 FQNEAQ. This clone was observed once. Sequencing was carried out using PBMCs. The chain couples TRBV7-8 to TRBJ1-5, with TRBD1 matching 7 bases. The clonotype was recovered from a female donor in good health and CMV-seropositive. CDR3 sequence (DNA): TGTGCCAGCAGCCCCTACAGGGGTGCTATATCGGGTAGCAATCAGCCCCAGCATTTT. Translated: CASSPYRGAISGSNQPQHF.